This T cell receptor beta chain emerged from a study of response to subunit inactivated influenza vaccine. This CDR3 region has 13 residues. Trimming stripped 6 bases from V and 0 bases from J, with 8 bases between. Each CDR3 protein gets one entry after TCRdb re-called the RT-PCR reads with MiXCR. The profile shows roughly 540,000 distinct CDR3 sequences, approximately 22% of them singletons. This clonotype came up a few times. These data were also reused for a study on T cells expressing NK-cell markers. That report notes: In generating TCR beta cDNA, 5'RACE template switching with UMIs was used.

V gene TRBV12-3 or TRBV12-4 combines with J gene TRBJ2-5; D gene unclear. The origin of this receptor is a man aged 50 or older who received an inactivated influenza vaccine. The material was CD4+ T cells sorted from PBMCs, obtained about 11 days after vaccination. CDR3: CASSIGHQETQYF. CDR3 nucleotides: TGTGCCAGCAGCATAGGACACCAAGAGACCCAGTACTTC.